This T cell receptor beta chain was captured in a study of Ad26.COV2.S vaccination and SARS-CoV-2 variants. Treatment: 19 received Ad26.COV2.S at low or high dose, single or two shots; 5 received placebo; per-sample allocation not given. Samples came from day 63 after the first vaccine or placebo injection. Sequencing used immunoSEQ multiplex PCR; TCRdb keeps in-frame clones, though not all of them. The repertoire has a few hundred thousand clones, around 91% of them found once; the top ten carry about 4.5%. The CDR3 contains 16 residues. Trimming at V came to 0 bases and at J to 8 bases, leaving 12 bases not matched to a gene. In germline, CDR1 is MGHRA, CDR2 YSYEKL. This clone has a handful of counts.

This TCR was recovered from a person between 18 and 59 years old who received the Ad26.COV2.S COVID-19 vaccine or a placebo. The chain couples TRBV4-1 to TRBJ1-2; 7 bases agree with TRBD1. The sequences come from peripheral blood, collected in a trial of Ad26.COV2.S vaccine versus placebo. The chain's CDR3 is CASSQDRRTGSIGYTF. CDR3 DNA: TGCGCCAGCAGCCAAGATCGGCGGACAGGAAGTATCGGCTACACCTTC.